Listed below are T cell receptor beta chains from one sample, sequenced in a study of CD8 T cells in ankylosing spondylitis. MiXCR, run by TCRdb on the 5' RACE reads, gives a single entry per CDR3 protein. The sample lists around 490,000 distinct CDR3 sequences, 5.3% occurring once. Sequenced sample: blood, either unsorted or a sorted T cell fraction (not recorded which). The receptors originated from a male donor with ankylosing spondylitis. Both conserved end residues are part of each CDR3. The order of the fields is V gene, clone size, J gene, D gene, CDR3 protein, CDR3 DNA. A D gene is named only where the DNA matches it firmly. Size is omitted from some rows. Given values are once, few, many or a class for expanded clones.

>TRBV7-3|many|TRBJ2-1|NA
CASSLFVGGSNEQFF
TGTGCCAGCAGCTTATTCGTGGGGGGCTCAAATGAGCAGTTCTTC
>TRBV5-6|many|TRBJ2-3|NA
CASSFLSGGKDTQYF
TGTGCCAGCAGCTTCCTTAGCGGAGGGAAAGATACGCAGTATTTT
>TRBV5-6|many|TRBJ2-1|NA
CASSSFRDRVNEQFF
TGTGCCAGCAGCTCATTCCGGGACCGCGTCAATGAGCAGTTCTTC
>TRBV29-1|many|TRBJ1-1|TRBD1
CSGGQNQETEAFF
TGCAGTGGGGGACAGAATCAAGAGACTGAAGCTTTCTTT
>TRBV5-6|few|TRBJ2-3|NA
CASALTSTDTQYF
TGTGCCAGCGCCCTGACTAGCACAGATACGCAGTATTTT
>TRBV7-2|few|TRBJ2-2|NA
CASSFDRWGTGELFF
TGTGCCAGCAGCTTTGACCGCTGGGGCACCGGGGAGCTGTTTTTT
>TRBV29-1|few|TRBJ2-1|TRBD1
CSVVRDRDNEQFF
TGCAGCGTTGTTCGGGACAGGGACAATGAGCAGTTCTTC
>TRBV6-6|many|TRBJ1-1|NA
CASSYRANTEAFF
TGTGCCAGCAGTTACAGGGCCAACACTGAAGCTTTCTTT
>TRBV6-5|NA|TRBJ1-2|NA
CASLGQPYGYTF
TGTGCCAGCCTAGGACAGCCCTATGGCTACACCTTC
>TRBV5-1|few|TRBJ2-5|TRBD2
CASSSGTSGGMRVETQYF
TGCGCCAGCAGCTCGGGGACTAGCGGGGGCATGAGGGTAGAGACCCAGTACTTC
>TRBV6-1|many|TRBJ2-2|NA
CASRRFQGRTGELFF
TGTGCCAGCAGGCGCTTTCAGGGACGCACCGGGGAGCTGTTTTTT
>TRBV29-1|many|TRBJ1-1|TRBD1
CSAGQAETEAFF
TGCAGCGCGGGACAGGCGGAGACTGAAGCTTTCTTT
>TRBV27|NA|TRBJ2-1|TRBD2
CASRRLARESSYNEQFF
TGTGCCAGCCGAAGACTAGCGCGGGAATCCTCCTACAATGAGCAGTTCTTC
>TRBV4-1|many|TRBJ1-4|NA
CASSQWSGTKGPEKLFF
TGCGCCAGCAGCCAATGGAGCGGGACAAAGGGACCTGAAAAACTGTTTTTT
>TRBV12-3/TRBV12-4|few|TRBJ2-1|TRBD2
CASSFGTSVNEQFF
TGTGCCAGCAGTTTCGGGACTAGCGTCAATGAGCAGTTCTTC
>TRBV12-3/TRBV12-4|many|TRBJ2-7|NA
CASSLEMGQAYEQYF
TGTGCCAGCAGTTTAGAGATGGGCCAGGCGTACGAGCAGTACTTC
>TRBV6-5|many|TRBJ2-1|TRBD2
CASSYSMWGGIYNEQFF
TGTGCCAGCAGTTACTCGATGTGGGGGGGTATATACAATGAGCAGTTCTTC